The entry below gives a single T cell receptor beta chain sequence along with its context. No antigen is known for it. V was pared by 8 bases and J by 2 bases, with 12 bases between. The germline gives CDR1 KGHSH, CDR2 LQKENI. The CDR3 spans 13 residues. For TCRbeta, the library was prepared with unique molecular identifiers. MiXCR was run by TCRdb on the PCR reads, yielding one entry per CDR3 protein. The repertoire holds approximately 1,000,000 distinct CDR3 sequences, with less than 30% as singletons. The source of the sample is a study of T-cell reconstitution after alpha-beta-depleted transplantation in children. Study-wide findings and caveats: T cells produced anew were the main source of T-cell counts and diversity one year after transplant. Several hundred expanded graft clones reportedly supplied alpha-beta T cells about two months after transplant. Where some patients showed high TCRbeta diversity at day 60, it came from recipient T cells and thymic progenitors that had survived.

This clonotype was obtained from a boy less than two years old who had a stem cell transplant for SCID, so the T cells may come from the graft donor. Here the sequenced sample was PBMCs, mostly from graft donor cells, taken 360 days after TCRalphabeta/CD19-depleted stem cell transplant. This chain links TRBV18 with TRBJ2-5; tentative D call: TRBD2 (5 bases). The CDR3 here is CASQTGIQETQYF. As DNA, the CDR3 is TGTGCCAGCCAGACGGGGATTCAAGAGACCCAGTACTTC.